These T cell receptor beta chains were read from a single sample in a study of shared clonotypes between healthy human individuals. Measured with immunoSEQ multiplex PCR; TCRdb has only the in-frame clones, and not every one. The sample lists about 2 million clones; 85% to 95% were seen once. Sequencing used naive CD8+ T cells sorted from blood. The receptors derive from a young man in good health. Both conserved end residues are part of each CDR3. A D gene is named only where the DNA matches it firmly. Where a row states a size, it is once, few, many or the class of an expanded clone; other rows omit it.

TRBV7-9	TRBJ1-2	-	-	CASSLGGETGAYGYTF	TGTGCCAGCAGCTTAGGGGGTGAGACAGGCGCCTATGGCTACACCTTC
TRBV27	TRBJ1-1	TRBD1	-	CASSLTGEGDTEAFF	TGTGCCAGCAGTTTGACAGGGGAGGGGGACACTGAAGCTTTCTTT
TRBV9	TRBJ2-7	TRBD2	-	CASSVALLAGVKEQYF	TGTGCCAGCAGCGTAGCCTTGCTAGCGGGAGTGAAGGAGCAGTACTTC
TRBV7-9	TRBJ2-5	-	-	CASSLEGVETQYF	TGTGCCAGCAGCCTGGAGGGAGTAGAGACCCAGTACTTC
TRBV5-6	TRBJ1-4	-	-	CASSLGSEKLFF	TGTGCCAGCAGCTTAGGGTCTGAAAAACTGTTTTTT
TRBV28	TRBJ2-7	TRBD1	once	CASRGTGASSYEQYF	TGTGCCAGCAGAGGGACAGGGGCGAGTTCCTACGAGCAGTACTTC
TRBV28	TRBJ2-3	-	-	CASSLAKEAIVTTDTQYF	TGTGCCAGCAGCCTAGCGAAAGAGGCAATAGTCACCACAGATACGCAGTATTTT
TRBV14	TRBJ2-7	-	-	CASSQEQGNRPIGYEQYF	TGTGCCAGCAGCCAAGAGCAGGGCAATAGACCTATAGGGTACGAGCAGTACTTC
TRBV6-5	TRBJ2-7	-	-	CASSYSHSSYEQYF	TGTGCCAGCAGTTACAGCCACAGCTCCTACGAGCAGTACTTC
TRBV7-8	TRBJ1-2	-	few	CASSRGKSYGYTF	TGTGCCAGCTCTAGGGGAAAATCCTATGGCTACACCTTC
TRBV7-9	TRBJ1-1	-	-	CASSQVVSLNTEAFF	TGTGCCAGCAGCCAGGTCGTCAGTTTGAACACTGAAGCTTTCTTT
TRBV29-1	TRBJ1-1	-	-	CSVDFGEAFF	TGCAGCGTTGATTTCGGTGAAGCTTTCTTT
TRBV5-8	TRBJ2-7	-	-	CASSLVQGYEQYF	TGTGCCAGCAGCTTGGTTCAGGGCTACGAGCAGTACTTC
TRBV7-3	TRBJ2-3	-	-	CASSPLITDTQYF	TGTGCCAGCAGCCCCCTTATAACAGATACGCAGTATTTT
TRBV2	TRBJ1-2	-	once	CASSEGDAANYGYTF	TGTGCCAGCAGTGAAGGTGACGCAGCTAACTATGGCTACACCTTC
TRBV13	TRBJ1-2	-	few	CASSPVGPSAYGYTF	TGTGCCAGCAGCCCCGTGGGCCCCTCAGCCTATGGCTACACCTTC
TRBV10-2	TRBJ2-7	-	-	CASKVADTYEQYF	TGCGCCAGCAAGGTAGCAGACACCTACGAGCAGTACTTC
TRBV11-2	TRBJ2-5	TRBD1	-	CASSAGGQGETQYF	TGTGCCAGCAGCGCAGGGGGACAGGGAGAGACCCAGTACTTC
TRBV9	TRBJ1-2	-	-	CASSETGYGYTF	TGTGCCAGCAGCGAAACAGGGTATGGCTACACCTTC
TRBV6-5	TRBJ2-3	TRBD2	-	CASSSLAGARTDTQYF	TGTGCCAGCAGTTCGTTAGCGGGAGCCCGCACAGATACGCAGTATTTT
TRBV5-4	TRBJ1-5	-	-	CASRSDPTARNQPQHF	TGTGCCAGCAGATCCGATCCTACAGCCCGCAATCAGCCCCAGCATTTT
TRBV5-1	TRBJ2-3	TRBD2	-	CASSVTSGGITDTQYF	TGCGCCAGCAGCGTAACTAGCGGGGGGATCACAGATACGCAGTATTTT
TRBV7-6	TRBJ2-7	-	once	CASSPLGSSYEQYF	TGTGCCAGCAGCCCGTTGGGTAGCTCCTACGAGCAGTACTTC
TRBV5-1	TRBJ2-1	-	-	CASSVWGVTPEDEQFF	TGCGCCAGCAGCGTGTGGGGTGTCACCCCTGAGGATGAGCAGTTCTTC
TRBV15	TRBJ2-7	TRBD2	-	CATSSFRLAGEKDSYEQYF	TGTGCCACCAGCAGCTTCAGACTAGCGGGAGAAAAAGACTCCTACGAGCAGTACTTC
TRBV13	TRBJ2-7	-	-	CASRGGSYEQYF	TGTGCCAGCAGGGGGGGTTCCTACGAGCAGTACTTC
TRBV9	TRBJ2-3	-	-	CASTPRGISDTQYF	TGTGCCAGCACCCCTAGGGGGATCTCAGATACGCAGTATTTT
TRBV7-2	TRBJ1-5	-	-	CASSSLDSNQPQHF	TGTGCCAGCAGCTCATTGGATAGCAATCAGCCCCAGCATTTT
TRBV2	TRBJ1-2	TRBD1	-	CASSFRPGQPRDGYTF	TGTGCCAGCAGTTTTAGACCGGGACAGCCCCGGGATGGCTACACCTTC
TRBV6-1	TRBJ2-7	-	-	CASSDPGPYEQYF	TGTGCCAGCAGTGATCCCGGGCCCTACGAGCAGTACTTC
TRBV6-1	TRBJ1-2	-	few	CASRDMGGYGYTF	TGTGCCAGTAGAGACATGGGCGGTTATGGCTACACCTTC
TRBV18	TRBJ2-5	TRBD1	-	CASSPSRTGGIETQYF	TGTGCCAGCTCACCGTCTCGGACAGGGGGAATAGAGACCCAGTACTTC
TRBV9	TRBJ1-4	TRBD1	-	CASQPEDRVGEKLFF	TGTGCCAGCCAACCCGAGGACAGGGTGGGTGAAAAACTGTTTTTT
TRBV9	TRBJ2-1	-	-	CASSVRAGEQFF	TGTGCCAGCAGTGTCCGGGCGGGTGAGCAGTTCTTC
TRBV6-5	TRBJ2-7	-	-	CASSPGDGSYEQYF	TGTGCCAGCAGTCCCGGGGACGGGTCCTACGAGCAGTACTTC
TRBV7-9	TRBJ2-3	-	-	CASSPGEGEGNTQYF	TGTGCCAGCAGCCCCGGTGAGGGGGAGGGAAATACGCAGTATTTT
TRBV5-5	TRBJ2-7	-	-	CASSLEGEQYF	TGTGCCAGCAGCTTGGAGGGGGAGCAGTACTTC
TRBV13	TRBJ1-2	-	-	CASSLGHAGKGFYGYTF	TGTGCCAGCAGCTTAGGCCACGCAGGAAAGGGTTTCTATGGCTACACCTTC
TRBV11-2	TRBJ2-7	-	-	CASSLRGSYEQYF	TGTGCCAGCAGCTTAAGAGGGTCCTACGAGCAGTACTTC
TRBV10-2	TRBJ2-3	-	-	CASSDAGPTDTQYF	TGCGCCAGCAGTGATGCGGGGCCAACAGATACGCAGTATTTT
TRBV2	TRBJ2-7	-	-	CASSEGIRDEQYF	TGTGCCAGCAGTGAGGGCATCAGGGACGAGCAGTACTTC
TRBV10-3	TRBJ1-4	-	once	CAISESPGGEGEKLFF	TGTGCCATCAGTGAGTCGCCCGGGGGAGAGGGTGAAAAACTGTTTTTT
TRBV6-1	TRBJ1-6	TRBD1	-	CASSGPGQGDLVGSPLHF	TGTGCCAGCAGTGGCCCGGGACAGGGGGATCTTGTTGGTTCACCCCTCCACTTT
TRBV7-8	TRBJ1-1	-	-	CASSLGQGFTEAFF	TGTGCCAGCAGCTTAGGTCAGGGGTTCACTGAAGCTTTCTTT
TRBV2	TRBJ2-3	TRBD2	once	CANRLGREGADTQYF	TGTGCCAACCGACTTGGGCGGGAGGGTGCAGATACGCAGTATTTT
TRBV10-3	TRBJ2-7	TRBD2	-	CAISELREGPMIYEQYF	TGTGCCATCAGTGAGCTTCGGGAGGGCCCTATGATCTACGAGCAGTACTTC
TRBV11-2	TRBJ1-1	TRBD1	-	CASSAGTVEAFF	TGTGCCAGCAGCGCCGGGACAGTGGAAGCTTTCTTT
TRBV7-2	TRBJ2-3	-	-	CASSLIRRDGTDTQYF	TGTGCCAGCAGCTTAATTCGGCGGGACGGCACAGATACGCAGTATTTT